One and the same sample provided the 19 T cell receptor beta chains below, sequenced in a study of T cell changes during pregnancy in multiple sclerosis. Sequencing used immunoSEQ multiplex PCR; TCRdb keeps in-frame clones, though not all of them. The table records around 60,000 clones, roughly 92% of them present only once. The sample consisted of peripheral blood, taken in the second trimester of pregnancy. Receptors originate from a female donor with multiple sclerosis, enrolled in a pregnancy study.

This clone has just one count. The chain joins TRBV18 to TRBJ2-7, with a possible D match to TRBD2 (6 bases). CDR3 length: 15 residues. Trimming shortened V by 6 bases and J by 4 bases, and 19 bases separated the two germline ends. In germline, CDR1 is KGHSH, CDR2 LQKENI. The CDR3 DNA reads as TGTGCCAGCTCGGGGGGACTGCCCCCGATTTACGAGCAGTACTTC. Amino acids: CASSGGLPPIYEQYF.

The chain employs TRBV9 and TRBJ2-6; TRBD2 agrees at 10 bases. V lost 3 bases to trimming and J lost 2 bases; unmatched junction nucleotides: 8. Germline CDR1 and CDR2: SGDLS and YYNGEE. This CDR3 contains 18 residues. This CDR3 reads CASSAGGTSGTGANVLTF. The DNA of the CDR3 is TGTGCCAGCAGCGCTGGAGGTACTAGCGGGACTGGGGCCAACGTCCTGACTTTC.

The chain combines TRBV27 with TRBJ2-3; the D gene is possibly TRBD2 (5 bases). The CDR3 is made up of 14 amino acids. The germline V gene encodes CDR1 MNHEY and CDR2 SMNVEV (reference sequence). V was trimmed by 3 bases and J by 2 bases, leaving 9 bases between them. CDR3 bases: TGTGCCAGCAGTTTGTCAGCGGCCACAGATACGCAGTATTTT. Protein product: CASSLSAATDTQYF.

The rearrangement links TRBV4-1 to TRBJ2-7; 14 bases agree with TRBD2. The CDR3 is 16 amino acids. The V segment lost 5 bases and the J segment 7 bases; nucleotides outside the gene matches: 10. Germline values: CDR1 MGHRA, CDR2 YSYEKL. Here the CDR3 DNA reads TGCGCCAGCAGCTCCCGCTCAAGACTAGCGGGAGGGGAGCAGTACTTC. Translating it yields CASSSRSRLAGGEQYF.

The gene calls are TRBV6-4 and TRBJ1-1, with D uncertain. The CDR3 covers 13 residues. Deletions cut 3 bases from V and 4 bases from J, with 9 bases between. Germline V gene sequence: CDR1 MRHNA, CDR2 SNTAGT. DNA of the CDR3: TGTGCCAGCAGTGATTGGGCGGGCACTGAAGCTTTCTTT. Residues: CASSDWAGTEAFF.

The chain employs TRBV9 and TRBJ1-2; D possibly corresponds to TRBD1 (6 bases). V was cut by 2 bases and J by 4 bases, with 15 bases left in between. Germline CDR1 SGDLS, CDR2 YYNGEE. The CDR3 runs to 15 residues. DNA of the CDR3: TGTGCCAGCAGCGTGGGGGGGCCCCGGGCCTATGGCTACACCTTC. It is translated as CASSVGGPRAYGYTF. Full variable domain (outside the CDR3, taken from reference TRBV9 and TRBJ1-2): DSGVTQTPKHLITATGQRVTLRCSPRSGDLSVYWYQQSLDQGLQFLIQYYNGEERAKGNILERFSAQQFPDLHSELNLSSLELGDSALYFCASSVGGPRAYGYTFGSGTRLTVV.

This clone came up once. This chain uses TRBV19 with TRBJ2-1, with D possibly matching TRBD1 (5 bases). Between the trimmed V and J ends, which lost 6 bases and 4 bases, there was a span of 16 bases. The CDR3 covers 15 residues. Per the germline V gene, CDR1 is LNHDA and CDR2 is SQIVND (reference sequence). In nucleotides, the CDR3 is TGTGCCAGTAGGTGGGGCGGCTCTTCTTACAATGAGCAGTTCTTC. Amino acids: CASRWGGSSYNEQFF.

The chain uses TRBV5-5 and TRBJ2-3; 7 bases match TRBD1. The germline V gene encodes CDR1 SGHKS and CDR2 YYEKEE (reference sequence). The junction had 8 bases not matched to a gene; V was cut back by 4 bases and J by 0 bases. This CDR3 contains 16 residues. For the CDR3, the DNA is TGTGCCAGCAGCACTCTCCCGGGACAGAGCACAGATACGCAGTATTTT. Residues: CASSTLPGQSTDTQYF.

The gene calls are TRBV10-3 and TRBJ2-2; D may be TRBD2 (5 bases). This CDR3 spans 11 amino acids. Germline CDR1 is ENHRY and CDR2 is SYGVKD. Trimming pared 10 bases from V and 6 bases from J, leaving 9 bases between. The CDR3 nucleotides are TGTGCCAGCGGGTTGTCCGGGGAGCTGTTTTTT. Protein sequence: CASGLSGELFF.

The chain uses TRBV19 and TRBJ2-7, with TRBD1 identical over 7 bases. The CDR3 is made up of 14 amino acids. Germline V gene lookup returns CDR1 LNHDA and CDR2 SQIVND (reference sequence). Trimming cost V 1 base and J 6 bases; bases outside gene matches: 6. CDR3 residues: CASSIGQGTGEQYF. CDR3 DNA: TGTGCCAGTAGTATAGGACAGGGTACGGGCGAGCAGTACTTC.

The J gene is TRBJ2-5, the V gene TRBV18; 7 bases fit TRBD2. This CDR3 contains 15 residues. The germline CDR1 and CDR2 sequences are KGHSH and LQKENI. V was clipped by 1 base and J by 4 bases; unmatched bases: 6. The CDR3 bases are TGTGCCAGCTCACCACAGGGAGGGCGGGCAGAGACCCAGTACTTC. Translating gives CASSPQGGRAETQYF.

This chain uses TRBV2 with TRBJ2-3; TRBD2 matches 14 bases. The CDR3 loop spans 16 amino acids. Trimming took 6 bases from V and 7 from J; bases not matched to a gene: 9. The germline V gene encodes CDR1 SNHLY and CDR2 FYNNEI. The CDR3 here is CASRGGTSGGGHTQYF. The CDR3 nucleotides are TGTGCCAGCAGAGGTGGGACTAGCGGGGGAGGACATACGCAGTATTTT. Looking up the rest from reference TRBV2 and TRBJ2-3 gives the full variable domain: EPEVTQTPSHQVTQMGQEVILRCVPISNHLYFYWYRQILGQKVEFLVSFYNNEISEKSEIFDDQFSVERPDGSNFTLKIRSTKLEDSAMYFCASRGGTSGGGHTQYFGPGTRLTVL.

The chain links TRBV6-4 to TRBJ2-6, with D possibly being TRBD1 (5 bases). Germline CDR1 MRHNA, CDR2 SNTAGT. This CDR3 has 15 residues. Between the trimmed V and J ends, which lost 3 bases and 0 bases, there was a span of 6 bases. Written as DNA, the CDR3 is TGTGCCAGCAGTGAAGGGGTCTCTGGGGCCAACGTCCTGACTTTC. As protein: CASSEGVSGANVLTF.

This clone was seen a single time. CDR3 residues: CASSTVGGFHEQYF. CDR3 nucleotides: TGTGCCAGTAGTACGGTCGGGGGGTTCCACGAGCAGTACTTC. The rearrangement joins TRBV19 to TRBJ2-7; 7 bases are shared with TRBD2. Germline values: CDR1 LNHDA, CDR2 SQIVND (reference sequence). V was pared by 4 bases and J by 5 bases, with 8 bases of the junction left unmatched. The CDR3 has 14 amino acids.

This chain links TRBV5-1 with TRBJ1-1; D may be TRBD1 (5 bases). V was trimmed by 1 base and J by 1 base, leaving 8 bases between them. The CDR3 length is 14 residues. CDR1 SGHRS and CDR2 YFSETQ come from the germline V gene. CDR3 nucleotides: TGCGCCAGCAGCTTGTCTCAGGGGAACACTGAAGCTTTCTTT. Its translation is CASSLSQGNTEAFF.

CDR3 sequence (DNA): TGTGCCTGGAGTAGCCGAGACAGGGGAACTGAAGCTTTCTTT. Its protein is CAWSSRDRGTEAFF. This chain connects TRBV30 to TRBJ1-1; TRBD1 aligns across 8 bases. V dropped 2 bases and J dropped 5; count of bases not matched to a gene: 7. The CDR3 length is 14 residues. CDR1 is GTSNPN, CDR2 SVGIG, per germline (reference sequence).

This rearrangement joins TRBV14 to TRBJ2-1; the D gene is possibly TRBD1 (6 bases). The germline V gene encodes CDR1 SGHDN and CDR2 FVKESK. The CDR3 sequence is 18 residues long. V was clipped by 5 bases and J by 4 bases, with 24 bases between them. The CDR3 sequence is CASSYSTSAGTLYNEQFF. CDR3 coding DNA: TGTGCCAGCAGCTATTCGACGTCCGCCGGGACACTTTACAATGAGCAGTTCTTC.

This clone was observed once. This chain uses TRBV10-1 with TRBJ2-1; 10 positions agree with TRBD2. Germline CDR1 is WNHNN and CDR2 is SYGVQD (reference sequence). V shed 3 bases, J shed 4 bases, and the junction held 9 bases outside the gene matches. The CDR3 runs 17 residues. The CDR3 loop reads CASSEGGASGSYNEQFF. CDR3 DNA: TGCGCCAGCAGTGAAGGAGGGGCTAGCGGGAGTTACAATGAGCAGTTCTTC.

The table lists this clone with a count of one. V gene TRBV18 combines with J gene TRBJ1-3, with D hard to call. The V and J ends lost 3 bases and 0 bases respectively, with 12 bases between them. This CDR3 has 16 amino acids. The germline CDR1 and CDR2 sequences are KGHSH and LQKENI. DNA of the CDR3: TGTGCCAGCTCACCCCGTGACCGGAGCTCTGGAAACACCATATATTTT. The encoded protein is CASSPRDRSSGNTIYF.